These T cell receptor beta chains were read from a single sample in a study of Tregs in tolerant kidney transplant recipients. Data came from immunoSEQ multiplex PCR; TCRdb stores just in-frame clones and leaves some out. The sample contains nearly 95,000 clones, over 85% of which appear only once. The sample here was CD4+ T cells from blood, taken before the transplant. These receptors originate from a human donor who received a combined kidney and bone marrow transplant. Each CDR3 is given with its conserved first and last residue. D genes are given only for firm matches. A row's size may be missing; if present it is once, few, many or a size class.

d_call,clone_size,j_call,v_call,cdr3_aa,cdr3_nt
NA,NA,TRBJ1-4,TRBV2,CASSEQNEKLFF,TGTGCCAGCAGTGAACAGAATGAAAAACTGTTTTTT
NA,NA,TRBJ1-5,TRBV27,CASSFSGGSGQPQHF,TGTGCCAGCAGTTTCTCTGGAGGGTCCGGTCAGCCCCAGCATTTT
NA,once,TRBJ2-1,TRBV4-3,CASSQDLSGRGNEQFF,TGCGCCAGCAGCCAAGATTTGAGCGGTCGAGGCAATGAGCAGTTCTTC
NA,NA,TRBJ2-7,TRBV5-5,CASSTSGQSYEQYF,TGTGCCAGCAGCACCTCCGGACAGTCCTACGAGCAGTACTTC
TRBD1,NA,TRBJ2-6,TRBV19,CASSIMGQFSGANVLTF,TGTGCCAGTAGTATTATGGGACAGTTCTCTGGGGCCAACGTCCTGACTTTC
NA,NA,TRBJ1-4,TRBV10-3,CAISDRTPATNEKLFF,TGTGCCATCAGTGACCGGACTCCGGCAACTAATGAAAAACTGTTTTTT
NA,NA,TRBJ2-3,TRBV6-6,CASSYLPDSYTDTQYF,TGTGCCAGCAGTTACCTCCCCGACAGCTACACAGATACGCAGTATTTT
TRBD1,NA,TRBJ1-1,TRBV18,CASSYGQGTEAFF,TGTGCCAGCTCATACGGACAGGGGACTGAAGCTTTCTTT
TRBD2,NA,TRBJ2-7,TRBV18,CASSLKTSGAIYEQYF,TGTGCCAGCTCACTCAAGACTAGCGGGGCGATTTACGAGCAGTACTTC
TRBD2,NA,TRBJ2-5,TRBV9,CASSVGISGAQETQYF,TGTGCCAGCAGCGTAGGTATTAGCGGGGCTCAAGAGACCCAGTACTTC
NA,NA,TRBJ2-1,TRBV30,CAWSWANVYNEQFF,TGTGCCTGGAGTTGGGCAAATGTTTACAATGAGCAGTTCTTC
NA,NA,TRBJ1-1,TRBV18,CASSPLTKMGNTEAFF,TGTGCCAGCTCACCACTGACAAAAATGGGGAACACTGAAGCTTTCTTT
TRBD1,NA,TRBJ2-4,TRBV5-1,CASSLVGQAAKNIQYF,TGCGCCAGCAGCTTAGTGGGACAGGCAGCCAAAAACATTCAGTACTTC
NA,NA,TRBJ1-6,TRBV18,CASSPGVSPLHF,TGTGCCAGCTCACCGGGAGTGTCACCCCTCCACTTT
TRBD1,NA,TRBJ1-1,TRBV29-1,CSGGRQGAAEAFF,TGCAGCGGCGGCCGACAGGGGGCAGCTGAAGCTTTCTTT
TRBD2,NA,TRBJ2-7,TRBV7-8,CASSFTSGSYEQYF,TGTGCCAGCAGCTTTACTAGCGGGAGCTACGAGCAGTACTTC